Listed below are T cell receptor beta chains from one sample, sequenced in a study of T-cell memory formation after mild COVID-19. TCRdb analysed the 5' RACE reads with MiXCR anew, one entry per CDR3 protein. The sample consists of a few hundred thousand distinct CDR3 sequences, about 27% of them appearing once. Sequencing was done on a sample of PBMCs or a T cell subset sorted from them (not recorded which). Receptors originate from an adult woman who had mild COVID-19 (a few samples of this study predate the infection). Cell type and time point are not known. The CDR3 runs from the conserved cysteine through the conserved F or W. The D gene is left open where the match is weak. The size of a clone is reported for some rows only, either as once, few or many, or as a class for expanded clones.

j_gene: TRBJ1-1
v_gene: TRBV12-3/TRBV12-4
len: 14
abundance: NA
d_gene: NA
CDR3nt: TGTGCCAGCAGTATAATACAGGGGAACACTGAAGCTTTCTTT
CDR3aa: CASSIIQGNTEAFF

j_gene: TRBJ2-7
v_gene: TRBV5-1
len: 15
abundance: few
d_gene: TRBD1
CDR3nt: TGCGCCAGCAGCCTAACAGGGGGAGTCTCCTACGAGCAGTACTTC
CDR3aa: CASSLTGGVSYEQYF

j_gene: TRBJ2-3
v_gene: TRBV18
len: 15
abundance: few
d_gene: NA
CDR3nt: TGTGCCAGCTCACCCGAACAGTATTTCACAGATACGCAGTATTTT
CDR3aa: CASSPEQYFTDTQYF

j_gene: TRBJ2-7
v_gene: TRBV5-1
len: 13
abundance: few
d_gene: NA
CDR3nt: TGCGCCAGCAGCTTGGGGGCGTCCTACGAGCAGTACTTC
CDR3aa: CASSLGASYEQYF

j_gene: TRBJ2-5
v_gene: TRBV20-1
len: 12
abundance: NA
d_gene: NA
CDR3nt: TGCAGTGCTAGAGATCATTGGGAGACCCAGTACTTC
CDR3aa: CSARDHWETQYF

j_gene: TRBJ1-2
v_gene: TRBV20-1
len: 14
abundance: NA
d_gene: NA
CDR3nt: TGCAGTGCTAGAGTGGGAGGGGGATTCTATGGCTACACCTTC
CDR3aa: CSARVGGGFYGYTF

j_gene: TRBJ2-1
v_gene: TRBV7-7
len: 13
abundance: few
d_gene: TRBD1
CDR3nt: TGTGCCAGCAGCACGGACAGGTACAATGAGCAGTTCTTC
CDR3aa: CASSTDRYNEQFF

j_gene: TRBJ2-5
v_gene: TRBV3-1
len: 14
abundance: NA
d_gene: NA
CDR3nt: TGTGCCAGCAGCCCCATACGGGAGCGAGAGACCCAGTACTTC
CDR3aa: CASSPIRERETQYF

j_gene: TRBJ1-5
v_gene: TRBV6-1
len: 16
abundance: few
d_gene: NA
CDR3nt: TGTGCCAGCAGTGGGGGGAAGGGCGCTAGCAATCAGCCCCAGCATTTT
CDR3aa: CASSGGKGASNQPQHF

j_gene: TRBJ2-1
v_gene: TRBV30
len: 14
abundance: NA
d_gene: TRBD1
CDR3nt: TGTGCCTTCGACGGGACAGAGATTTACAATGAGCAGTTCTTC
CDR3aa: CAFDGTEIYNEQFF

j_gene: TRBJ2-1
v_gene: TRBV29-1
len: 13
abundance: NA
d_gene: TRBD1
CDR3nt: TGCAGTTCGGGACAGGGGGCGACTGATGAGCAGTTCTTC
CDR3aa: CSSGQGATDEQFF

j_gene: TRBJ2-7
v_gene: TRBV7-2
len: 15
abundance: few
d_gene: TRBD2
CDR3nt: TGTGCCAGCAGCCCGCGACTAGCGGGAGTGTTCGAGCAGTACTTC
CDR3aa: CASSPRLAGVFEQYF

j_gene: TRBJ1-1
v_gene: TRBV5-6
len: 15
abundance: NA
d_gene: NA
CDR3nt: TGTGCCAGCAGCTTGGGACAGACTAAGAACACTGAAGCTTTCTTT
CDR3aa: CASSLGQTKNTEAFF

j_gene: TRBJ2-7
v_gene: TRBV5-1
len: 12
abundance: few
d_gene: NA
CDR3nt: TGCGCCAGCAGCCCCGCAGGGGCCGAGCAGTACTTC
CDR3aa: CASSPAGAEQYF

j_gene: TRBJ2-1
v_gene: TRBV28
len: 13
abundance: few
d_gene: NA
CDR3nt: TGTGCCAGCAGTTTGGGGTCCGAGAATGAGCAGTTCTTC
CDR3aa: CASSLGSENEQFF

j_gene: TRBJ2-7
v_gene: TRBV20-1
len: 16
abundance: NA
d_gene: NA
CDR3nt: TGCAGTGCTAGAGATACCGGACAGAACCCCACCTACGAGCAGTACTTC
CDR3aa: CSARDTGQNPTYEQYF

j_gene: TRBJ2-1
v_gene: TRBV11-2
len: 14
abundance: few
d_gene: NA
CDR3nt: TGTGCCAGCAGCTCTGGACAGTCTGACAATGAGCAGTTCTTC
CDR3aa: CASSSGQSDNEQFF